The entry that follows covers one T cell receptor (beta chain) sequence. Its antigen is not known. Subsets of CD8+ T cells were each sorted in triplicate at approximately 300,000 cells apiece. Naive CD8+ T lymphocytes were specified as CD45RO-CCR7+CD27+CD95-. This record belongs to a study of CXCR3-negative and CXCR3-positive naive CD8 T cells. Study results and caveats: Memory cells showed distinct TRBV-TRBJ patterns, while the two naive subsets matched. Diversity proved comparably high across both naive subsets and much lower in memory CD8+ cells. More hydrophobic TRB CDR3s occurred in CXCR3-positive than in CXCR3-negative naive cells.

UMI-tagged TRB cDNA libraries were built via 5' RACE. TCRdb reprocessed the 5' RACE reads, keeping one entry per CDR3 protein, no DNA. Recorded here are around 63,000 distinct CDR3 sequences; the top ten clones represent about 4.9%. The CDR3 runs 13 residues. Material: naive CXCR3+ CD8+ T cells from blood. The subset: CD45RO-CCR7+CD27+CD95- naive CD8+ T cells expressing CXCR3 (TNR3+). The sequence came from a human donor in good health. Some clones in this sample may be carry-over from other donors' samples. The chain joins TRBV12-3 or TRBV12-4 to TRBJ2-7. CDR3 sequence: CASRLAQYYEQYF.